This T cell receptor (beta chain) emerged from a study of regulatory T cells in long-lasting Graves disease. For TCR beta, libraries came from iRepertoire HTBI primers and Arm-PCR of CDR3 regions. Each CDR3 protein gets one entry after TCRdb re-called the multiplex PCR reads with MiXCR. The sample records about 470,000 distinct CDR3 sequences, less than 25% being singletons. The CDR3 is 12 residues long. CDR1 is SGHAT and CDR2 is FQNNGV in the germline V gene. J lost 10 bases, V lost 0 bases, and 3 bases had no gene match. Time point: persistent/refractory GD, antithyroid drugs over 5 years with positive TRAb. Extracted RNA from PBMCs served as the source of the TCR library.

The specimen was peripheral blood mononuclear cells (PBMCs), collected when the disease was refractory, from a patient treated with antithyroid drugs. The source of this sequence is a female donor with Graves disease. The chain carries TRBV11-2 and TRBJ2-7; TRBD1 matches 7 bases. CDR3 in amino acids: CASSLDTGVQYF. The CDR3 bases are TGTGCCAGCAGCTTAGACACAGGGGTACAGTACTTC.